The T cell receptor (beta chain) under discussion was sequenced for a study of OX40 agonist ivuxolimab in advanced cancers. On the study more broadly: An anti-OX40 (CD134) antibody with agonistic activity, ivuxolimab, was administered to patients. Three patients, one with hepatocellular carcinoma and two with cutaneous melanoma, responded partially. Whole-study findings and limits: Circulating CD4+ and CD8+ T cells showed clonal expansion by week 6 at 0.1 to 3.0 mg/kg. Among the lowest levels of clonal expansion were found in partial responders at 0.1-3.0 mg/kg.

This clone was seen once. The antigen is undetermined. Assay: immunoSEQ multiplex PCR; the TCRdb copy retains only in-frame clones and omits some. The sample consists of approximately 70,000 clones, approximately 89% of them appearing once. Germline CDR1 MDHEN, CDR2 SYDVKM. Trimming shortened V by 5 bases and J by 5 bases, and 15 bases separated the two germline ends. The CDR3 runs to 15 residues. The receptor was derived from an adult with an advanced solid tumor such as melanoma, head and neck, liver or kidney cancer. The chain carries TRBV28 and TRBJ1-4, with TRBD1 as a possible D gene (5 bases). The source was CD4+ or CD8+ T cells sorted from blood, collected in a trial of the OX40 agonist ivuxolimab. CDR3 coding DNA: TGTGCCAGCAGTGGATCGGGGGTCCCGAATGAAAAACTGTTTTTT. As protein: CASSGSGVPNEKLFF.